This is a list of T cell receptor beta chains from one sample in a study of cytomegalovirus exposure and HLA in healthy donors. Clones were sequenced by immunoSEQ multiplex PCR, and TCRdb holds only the in-frame ones, with some missing. The sample carries just over 150,000 clones, around 79% recorded once. Sequencing was done on a sample of PBMCs. These receptors originate from a woman aged 50 to 60 in good health and CMV-seropositive. Both conserved end residues are part of each CDR3. The D gene is left open where the match is weak. Only part of the rows carry a size: once, few, many, or a class if the clone is expanded.

len	v_gene	d_gene	abundance	j_gene	CDR3aa	CDR3nt
16	TRBV18	-	-	TRBJ1-3	CASSPPRTVSGNTIYF	TGTGCCAGCTCACCACCGAGGACAGTCTCTGGAAACACCATATATTTT
14	TRBV6-1	-	-	TRBJ1-6	CASSEGRKNSPLHF	TGTGCCAGCAGTGAGGGCCGGAAAAATTCACCCCTCCACTTT
14	TRBV5-4	-	-	TRBJ1-1	CASSWVSGSAEAFF	TGTGCCAGCAGTTGGGTATCGGGGAGCGCTGAAGCTTTCTTT
14	TRBV5-6	-	-	TRBJ2-7	CASSPGSSSYEQYF	TGTGCCAGCAGCCCAGGTTCTTCAAGCTACGAGCAGTACTTC
16	TRBV7-8	TRBD2	-	TRBJ2-5	CASTIAGLPFQETQYF	TGTGCCAGCACCATAGCGGGCCTTCCCTTCCAAGAGACCCAGTACTTC
20	TRBV4-3	TRBD1	-	TRBJ2-3	CASSQFFGVAGTGVTDTQYF	TGCGCCAGCAGCCAATTCTTTGGGGTAGCCGGGACAGGGGTCACAGATACGCAGTATTTT
15	TRBV4-1	TRBD2	-	TRBJ2-7	CASSRSSGSAYEQYF	TGCGCCAGCAGCCGCAGTAGCGGGAGTGCTTACGAGCAGTACTTC
13	TRBV18	-	-	TRBJ2-5	CASSRTVQETQYF	TGTGCCAGCTCACGGACAGTTCAAGAGACCCAGTACTTC
15	TRBV7-2	-	-	TRBJ2-3	CASSLGGRDTDTQYF	TGTGCCAGCAGCTTAGGAGGGCGGGACACAGATACGCAGTATTTT
13	TRBV11-3	-	-	TRBJ1-1	CASSFPGAQEAFF	TGTGCCAGCAGCTTTCCCGGAGCCCAGGAAGCTTTCTTT
13	TRBV28	-	-	TRBJ1-2	CASSKGQIYGYTF	TGTGCCAGCAGTAAAGGACAGATCTATGGCTACACCTTC
16	TRBV19	TRBD2	-	TRBJ2-1	CASSIELAGGRGEQFF	TGTGCCAGTAGTATAGAACTAGCGGGAGGGCGAGGTGAGCAGTTCTTC
15	TRBV7-9	TRBD2	-	TRBJ2-7	CASSYGGGGRDEQYF	TGTGCCAGCAGCTATGGCGGGGGCGGGAGGGACGAGCAGTACTTC
12	TRBV2	-	-	TRBJ1-2	CARQTGNYGYTF	TGTGCCAGACAGACAGGCAACTATGGCTACACCTTC
14	TRBV7-5	-	-	TRBJ2-2	CARSLRIATGELFF	TGTGCCAGAAGCTTGAGAATAGCCACCGGGGAGCTGTTTTTT
15	TRBV6-6	TRBD1	-	TRBJ1-3	CASSQTGVSGNTIYF	TGTGCCAGCAGCCAGACAGGGGTCTCTGGAAACACCATATATTTT
14	TRBV2	TRBD1	few	TRBJ2-3	CASSPGQSTDTQYF	TGTGCCAGCAGTCCGGGACAGAGCACAGATACGCAGTATTTT
15	TRBV5-4	TRBD1	few	TRBJ2-2	CASSVGQENTGELFF	TGTGCCAGCAGCGTCGGACAGGAGAACACCGGGGAGCTGTTTTTT
12	TRBV2	-	-	TRBJ2-3	CASKAVADTQYF	TGTGCCAGTAAAGCTGTTGCAGATACGCAGTATTTT
16	TRBV7-9	-	-	TRBJ2-7	CASSLGSTNVPYEQYF	TGTGCCAGCAGCTTAGGGAGTACTAACGTACCCTACGAGCAGTACTTC
14	TRBV6-4	-	-	TRBJ2-3	CASSEQGVSDTQYF	TGTGCCAGCAGTGAACAAGGGGTCTCAGATACGCAGTATTTT
16	TRBV28	-	-	TRBJ2-3	CASSLGKAAGTDTQYF	TGTGCCAGCAGTTTAGGAAAGGCAGCGGGCACAGATACGCAGTATTTT
12	TRBV30	-	-	TRBJ2-7	CAWSRSGYEQYF	TGTGCCTGGAGCCGCTCAGGGTACGAGCAGTACTTC
13	TRBV27	-	-	TRBJ1-1	CASSKEGRTEAFF	TGTGCCAGCAGTAAGGAGGGTAGGACTGAAGCTTTCTTT
17	TRBV19	TRBD1	-	TRBJ1-4	CASSSPLPGQGVEKLFF	TGTGCCAGTAGCTCACCTCTCCCGGGACAGGGAGTTGAAAAACTGTTTTTT
15	TRBV9	-	-	TRBJ1-1	CASSGSVAGNTEAFF	TGTGCCAGCAGCGGCAGTGTGGCAGGAAACACTGAAGCTTTCTTT
14	TRBV7-3	TRBD2	-	TRBJ2-7	CASSPREGAYEQYF	TGTGCCAGCAGCCCCCGGGAGGGCGCCTACGAGCAGTACTTC
14	TRBV18	TRBD1	-	TRBJ2-7	CASSINRDSNEQYF	TGTGCCAGCTCCATCAACCGGGACAGCAACGAGCAGTACTTC
17	TRBV4-1	-	-	TRBJ2-7	CASSQEPRDINSYEQYF	TGCGCCAGCAGCCAAGAGCCCCGGGACATAAACTCCTACGAGCAGTACTTC
12	TRBV11-2	-	-	TRBJ2-2	CASGGATGELFF	TGTGCCAGCGGGGGGGCTACCGGGGAGCTGTTTTTT
12	TRBV27	-	-	TRBJ2-3	CASRWRTDTQYF	TGTGCCAGCAGATGGCGCACAGATACGCAGTATTTT
14	TRBV29-1	-	-	TRBJ1-1	CSVQTDTATTEAFF	TGCAGCGTCCAAACCGACACAGCTACCACTGAAGCTTTCTTT